This TCR beta chain was captured by sequencing in a study of tumor-infiltrating lymphocytes in primary liver carcinoma. Background on the study: Samples produced roughly 3.5 to 7.5 million productive TCRbeta reads, comparable across tissue types.

General study findings and limits: Tumor region pairs shared more overlap than did tumor-adjacent and tumor-blood pairs. The top-250-clone fraction was significantly higher in tumors than in blood (p = 0.039).

The source of the blood RNA was unsorted whole blood, and germline DNA was extracted as well. With around 520 ng total RNA as template and a constant-region primer, TCR beta cDNA was made. ARM-PCR was slightly modified, and three nested multiplex PCR rounds with it gave rise to the TCR beta libraries. MiXCR, run by TCRdb on the multiplex PCR reads, gives a single entry per CDR3 protein. This table holds roughly 180,000 distinct CDR3 sequences, over 45% found once. With regard to this clonotype: As yet, its antigen is unknown.

Sequenced sample: peripheral blood. The sequence derives from a middle-aged man with primary liver carcinoma and hepatitis B virus infection.

The CDR3 loop is CATKGQVDVYEQYF. DNA for the CDR3: TGTGCCACCAAAGGACAGGTCGACGTCTACGAGCAGTACTTC. This chain joins TRBV28 and TRBJ2-7; 7 nucleotides line up with TRBD1. CDR1 is MDHEN and CDR2 is SYDVKM in the germline V gene. With V trimmed by 10 bases and J by 3 bases, 12 bases remained unmatched. The CDR3 is 14 amino acids.